The clone carrying this T cell receptor beta chain has more than one count but fewer than ten. What it binds is unknown. The record originates from a study of CD8 T cells in ankylosing spondylitis. Study-wide results and caveats: CD8+ cells made up the disease-linked clones, which were relatively rare in peripheral blood. Disease-associated clones were reportedly significantly overrepresented in matched ankylosing spondylitis synovial fluid.

The CDR3 contains 15 residues. The V end lost 7 bases, the J end lost 0 bases, and 16 bases lay between the germline ends. CDR1 is ENHRY, CDR2 SYGVKD, per germline. Each TCR beta library was made by quantitative 5'-RACE that incorporated molecular barcodes. TCRdb reprocessed the 5' RACE reads via MiXCR and lists one record per CDR3 protein. Of about 250,000 distinct CDR3 sequences listed, more than 15% are singletons. The V gene is TRBV10-3, the J gene TRBJ2-7, with D perhaps matching TRBD1 (6 bases). Sequencing was carried out using blood, either unsorted or a sorted T cell fraction (not recorded which). The clonotype comes from a male donor with ankylosing spondylitis or in good health (not recorded which). In DNA, the CDR3 is TGTGCCATCAAAAATGACAGGTCCCACTCCTACGAGCAGTACTTC. Its translation is CAIKNDRSHSYEQYF.